This TCR beta chain was observed in a study of blood T cells in healthy people across ages. In its sample, this clonotype was seen a few times. Germline V gene lookup returns CDR1 SGHNT and CDR2 YENEEA. The ends were cut back, 0 bases at V and 7 bases at J, with 15 bases in the middle. There are 15 residues in the CDR3. PCR was performed a second time for roughly 7 to 11 cycles using a sample-barcoded 5' primer and a J-beta primer mix. TCRdb processed the 5' RACE reads anew with MiXCR; each CDR3 protein has one entry. The sample holds hundreds of thousands of distinct CDR3 sequences, 20% to 25% seen once.

The sample comprised blood. The chain joins TRBV11-3 to TRBJ1-2, with a possible D match to TRBD1 (6 bases). The TCR sequence derives from a man in his 70s in good health. The CDR3 loop reads CASSLDGGRGTGYTF. The CDR3 coding sequence is TGTGCCAGCAGCTTAGACGGTGGCAGGGGAACTGGCTACACCTTC. The complete variable domain, with remaining parts taken from reference TRBV11-3 and TRBJ1-2, reads EAGVVQSPRYKIIEKKQPVAFWCNPISGHNTLYWYLQNLGQGPELLIRYENEEAVDDSQLPKDRFSAERLKGVDSTLKIQPAELGDSAVYLCASSLDGGRGTGYTFGSGTRLTVV.